This passage covers 9 T cell receptor beta chains from one sample sequenced in a study of blood T cell repertoires in COVID-19. Sequencing used immunoSEQ multiplex PCR; TCRdb keeps in-frame clones, though not all of them. The sample holds some 150,000 clones, roughly nine tenths seen once. Specimen: peripheral blood. The receptors come from a man aged 70 or older with acute or convalescent COVID-19.

The chain is built from TRBV11-3 and TRBJ2-7; the match to TRBD1 covers 8 bases. J gave up 0 bases and V 5 bases, and 6 bases lay outside the gene matches. This CDR3 has 15 residues. Germline values: CDR1 SGHNT, CDR2 YENEEA. The CDR3 here is CASSAGGFSSYEQYF. The CDR3 region has the DNA TGTGCCAGCAGCGCAGGGGGCTTTAGCTCCTACGAGCAGTACTTC.

The rearrangement uses TRBV29-1 and TRBJ2-5; D perhaps matches TRBD1 (5 bases). CDR1 SQVTM and CDR2 ANQGSEA come from the germline V gene. This CDR3 has 12 residues. Trimming took off 6 bases at V and 4 bases at J, with 12 bases between the two ends. The CDR3 nucleotides read TGCAGCGTGGGGCCAGGATCAGAGACCCAGTACTTC. Protein: CSVGPGSETQYF. The variable domain in full, with the rest retrieved from reference TRBV29-1 and TRBJ2-5, is SAVISQKPSRDICQRGTSLTIQCQVDSQVTMMFWYRQQPGQSLTLIATANQGSEATYESGFVIDKFPISRPNLTFSTLTVSNMSPEDSSIYLCSVGPGSETQYFGPGTRLLVL.

The table lists this clone with a few counts. Different DNA sequences within this sample yield the same CDR3. This chain joins TRBV5-1 and TRBJ2-3; weak D call: TRBD1 (6 bases). Germline V gives CDR1 SGHRS, CDR2 YFSETQ. The germline V and J ends were trimmed by 4 bases and 0 bases, with 9 bases remaining between them. The length of the CDR3 is 14 residues. The chain's CDR3 is CASSPRGSTDTQYF. CDR3 coding DNA: TGCGCCAGCAGCCCAAGGGGGAGCACAGATACGCAGTATTTT.

The rearrangement uses TRBV5-1 and TRBJ1-1, with D unclear. Per the germline V gene, CDR1 is SGHRS and CDR2 is YFSETQ. The CDR3 contains 14 residues. V lost 0 bases and J 3 bases, leaving 9 bases between the germline ends. For the CDR3, the DNA is TGCGCCAGCAGCTTGGCCGGGTTGGACACTGAAGCTTTCTTT. It codes for CASSLAGLDTEAFF.

This chain joins TRBV9 and TRBJ2-3, with D maybe TRBD2 (5 bases). Per the germline V gene, CDR1 is SGDLS and CDR2 is YYNGEE. CDR3 size: 15 residues. V was shortened by 3 bases and J by 3 bases, with 14 bases between the two germline ends. The CDR3 sequence: CASSAIAYPTDTQYF. The CDR3 bases are TGTGCCAGCAGCGCCATAGCGTACCCTACAGATACGCAGTATTTT.

V gene TRBV21-1 combines with J gene TRBJ1-4; the table's D call, TRBD1, was not checked against the DNA. TRBV21-1 has pseudogene status. CDR3 size: 16 residues. CDR3 region: CASRYYHPGGPEKLFF. The CDR3 region has the DNA TGTGCCAGCAGGTACTACCACCCAGGGGGTCCTGAAAAACTGTTTTTT.

The chain carries TRBV5-4 and TRBJ2-7; 12 bases match TRBD1. The CDR3 has 13 amino acids. Germline V gives CDR1 SGHNT, CDR2 YYREEE (reference sequence). V dropped 5 bases and J dropped 6; count of bases not matched to a gene: 3. The CDR3 DNA follows: TGTGCCAGCAGACGGGACAGGGGGCGCGAGCAGTACTTC. This translates into CASRRDRGREQYF.

This sequence joins TRBV5-1 and TRBJ2-3, with TRBD2 matching 10 bases. The CDR3 length is 15 residues. Germline loops: CDR1 SGHRS, CDR2 YFSETQ. The V segment lost 4 bases and the J segment 3 bases; nucleotides outside the gene matches: 5. Written as DNA, the CDR3 is TGCGCCAGCAGCACTAGCGGGGAGTATACAGATACGCAGTATTTT. This translates into CASSTSGEYTDTQYF.

This CDR3 is CASSLVGTPGGNEQFF. CDR3 sequence (DNA): TGTGCCAGCAGCTTAGTTGGGACTCCAGGTGGCAATGAGCAGTTCTTC. The chain employs TRBV7-2 and TRBJ2-1, with a weak D call TRBD2 (6 bases). The germline gives CDR1 SGHTA, CDR2 FQGNSA. Trimming took off 1 base at V and 6 bases at J, with 16 bases between the two ends. This CDR3 spans 16 amino acids.